Listed below are T cell receptor beta chains from one sample, sequenced in a study of post-analysis software for immune sequencing data. TCRdb reanalysed the PCR reads using MiXCR and keeps one entry per CDR3 protein. The table shows hundreds of thousands of distinct CDR3 sequences, with about 53% occurring only once. Sequencing input: blood. The receptors were sampled from a girl aged 10 to 17 with multiple sclerosis. Each CDR3 is given with its conserved first and last residue. A D gene is named only where the DNA matches it firmly. Clone size is given for some rows only: seen once, a few or many times, or a class if the clone is expanded.

TRBJ1-5 | TRBV20-1 | NA | NA | CSARDRLGGSNQPQHF | TGCAGTGCTAGAGATCGGCTAGGTGGTAGCAATCAGCCCCAGCATTTT
TRBJ2-7 | TRBV7-6 | NA | NA | CASSLALQGYYEQYF | TGTGCCAGCAGCTTAGCTTTACAGGGTTACTACGAGCAGTACTTC
TRBJ1-1 | TRBV29-1 | NA | few | CSVVRTKDTEAFF | TGCAGCGTTGTCAGGACAAAGGACACTGAAGCTTTCTTT
TRBJ1-1 | TRBV10-3 | TRBD1 | NA | CAITERDRSLMNTEAFF | TGTGCCATCACCGAAAGGGACAGGAGCCTAATGAACACTGAAGCTTTCTTT
TRBJ1-2 | TRBV29-1 | NA | NA | CSVWEIGGYTF | TGCAGCGTTTGGGAGATTGGGGGCTACACCTTC
TRBJ2-7 | TRBV5-1 | NA | NA | CASSGGKQQYF | TGCGCCAGCAGCGGAGGAAAGCAGCAGTACTTC
TRBJ2-7 | TRBV12-3/TRBV12-4 | NA | few | CASSSRNLWEQYF | TGTGCCAGCAGTTCCAGGAATTTGTGGGAGCAGTACTTC
TRBJ2-5 | TRBV20-1 | TRBD1 | few | CSADKGQGARETQYF | TGCAGTGCGGATAAGGGACAGGGGGCGCGAGAGACCCAGTACTTC
TRBJ2-5 | TRBV7-6 | TRBD1 | NA | CASSLDWTGWGETQYF | TGTGCCAGCAGCTTAGATTGGACAGGGTGGGGCGAGACCCAGTACTTC
TRBJ1-1 | TRBV18 | NA | once | CASSSGQRNLNTEAFF | TGTGCCAGCTCATCCGGCCAGAGAAACTTGAACACTGAAGCTTTCTTT
TRBJ2-7 | TRBV29-1 | NA | NA | CSVGKNYEQYF | TGCAGCGTTGGTAAGAACTACGAGCAGTACTTC
TRBJ2-3 | TRBV7-8 | NA | few | CASSLWGADTQYF | TGTGCCAGCAGCTTATGGGGCGCAGATACGCAGTATTTT
TRBJ2-5 | TRBV29-1 | NA | NA | CSVVLRGTQYF | TGCAGCGTTGTGTTGAGGGGGACCCAGTACTTC
TRBJ2-7 | TRBV20-1 | NA | NA | CSARDRDKSYEQYF | TGCAGTGCTAGGGACCGGGACAAGTCCTACGAGCAGTACTTC
TRBJ2-5 | TRBV7-9 | NA | NA | CASSLGPIGDQETQYF | TGTGCCAGCAGCTTAGGACCAATAGGGGACCAAGAGACCCAGTACTTC
TRBJ2-3 | TRBV11-1 | TRBD2 | NA | CASSSWAGSSGRLDTQYF | TGTGCCAGCAGCTCTTGGGCCGGTTCTAGCGGGAGGTTGGATACGCAGTATTTT
TRBJ1-1 | TRBV29-1 | TRBD1 | NA | CSVFSPGGGPTEAFF | TGCAGCGTTTTTTCCCCAGGGGGCGGCCCCACTGAAGCTTTCTTT
TRBJ2-5 | TRBV7-9 | NA | NA | CAIENREETQYF | TGTGCCATCGAGAACAGGGAAGAGACCCAGTACTTC
TRBJ1-2 | TRBV7-9 | TRBD1 | NA | CASSLAGSGGGYGYTF | TGTGCCAGCAGCTTAGCTGGGTCAGGGGGGGGCTATGGCTACACCTTC
TRBJ2-5 | TRBV20-1 | NA | NA | CSASRTAVQETQYF | TGCAGTGCTTCTCGGACAGCCGTACAAGAGACCCAGTACTTC
TRBJ2-1 | TRBV5-1 | TRBD1 | NA | CASSLVSGTGVNEQFF | TGCGCCAGCAGCTTGGTTTCAGGGACAGGGGTCAATGAGCAGTTCTTC
TRBJ1-5 | TRBV6-5 | NA | few | CASSYSRGIDQPQHF | TGTGCCAGCAGTTACTCGAGGGGAATTGATCAGCCCCAGCATTTT
TRBJ2-5 | TRBV12-3/TRBV12-4 | NA | NA | CASSLLPETQYF | TGTGCCAGCAGTTTATTGCCGGAGACCCAGTACTTC
TRBJ2-3 | TRBV12-3/TRBV12-4 | NA | NA | CASRAGRLSTDTQYF | TGTGCCAGCAGAGCCGGGAGACTTAGCACAGATACGCAGTATTTT
TRBJ2-7 | TRBV14 | NA | NA | CASSQGSYQGAYEQYF | TGTGCCAGCAGCCAAGGGTCATACCAGGGAGCCTACGAGCAGTACTTC
TRBJ1-2 | TRBV27 | NA | NA | CASSPYLDEGWRSGDGYTF | TGTGCCAGCAGCCCCTATCTAGATGAGGGGTGGAGGTCGGGAGATGGCTACACCTTC
TRBJ2-1 | TRBV12-3/TRBV12-4 | TRBD1 | NA | CASSLPGGLDEQFF | TGTGCCAGCAGTTTACCAGGGGGTTTAGATGAGCAGTTCTTC
TRBJ1-5 | TRBV12-3/TRBV12-4 | NA | NA | CASSLGTEYSNQPQHF | TGTGCCAGCAGTTTAGGGACAGAGTATAGCAATCAGCCCCAGCATTTT
TRBJ2-3 | TRBV20-1 | NA | few | CSARDHGMAAVGDTQYF | TGCAGTGCTAGAGACCACGGGATGGCGGCCGTAGGAGATACGCAGTATTTT
TRBJ2-7 | TRBV12-3/TRBV12-4 | NA | few | CASSFWGNEQYF | TGTGCCAGCAGTTTTTGGGGCAACGAGCAGTACTTC
TRBJ2-7 | TRBV10-3 | NA | NA | CAISGFPRVYEQYF | TGTGCCATCAGTGGTTTCCCCAGGGTCTACGAGCAGTACTTC
TRBJ2-1 | TRBV5-1 | NA | NA | CASSLRTVQYNEQFF | TGCGCCAGCAGCTTAAGGACAGTCCAGTACAATGAGCAGTTCTTC
TRBJ2-3 | TRBV5-1 | NA | NA | CASSLDPGSDTQYF | TGCGCCAGCAGCTTGGATCCAGGTTCGGATACGCAGTATTTT
TRBJ2-1 | TRBV4-2 | TRBD1 | few | CASSQGGQGNEQFF | TGTGCCAGCAGCCAAGGGGGACAGGGCAATGAGCAGTTCTTC
TRBJ2-7 | TRBV6-1 | TRBD2 | NA | CASKKGVSSGIYEQYF | TGTGCCAGCAAGAAAGGGGTTTCTAGCGGGATCTACGAGCAGTACTTC
TRBJ2-3 | TRBV6-5 | TRBD2 | NA | CAIGSGGADTQYF | TGTGCCATTGGTAGCGGGGGAGCAGATACGCAGTATTTT
TRBJ1-1 | TRBV27 | TRBD1 | few | CASSLFSGQGGNTEAFF | TGTGCCAGCAGTTTATTTTCCGGACAGGGGGGGAACACTGAAGCTTTCTTT
TRBJ1-1 | TRBV5-1 | NA | NA | CASSLARTPLEAFF | TGCGCCAGCAGCTTGGCCCGGACCCCACTTGAAGCTTTCTTT
TRBJ1-1 | TRBV25-1 | TRBD1 | NA | CVSRTPDRETEAFF | TGTGTCAGCAGGACCCCCGACAGGGAGACTGAAGCTTTCTTT
TRBJ2-5 | TRBV10-3 | NA | NA | CAISEENIFQETQYF | TGCGCCATCAGTGAAGAGAACATCTTCCAAGAGACCCAGTACTTC
TRBJ1-2 | TRBV19 | TRBD1 | NA | CASHGTGVRGSYGYTF | TGTGCCAGCCACGGGACAGGGGTCCGGGGGAGCTATGGCTACACCTTC
TRBJ2-7 | TRBV2 | NA | few | CASSETGPKSSYEQYF | TGTGCCAGCAGTGAGACTGGGCCAAAAAGCTCCTACGAGCAGTACTTC
TRBJ2-5 | TRBV20-1 | NA | NA | CSARWQGETQYF | TGCAGTGCTAGGTGGCAGGGAGAGACCCAGTACTTC
TRBJ2-3 | TRBV6-5 | TRBD1 | NA | CASSYSGTGNADTQYF | TGTGCCAGCAGTTACTCGGGGACAGGGAACGCAGATACGCAGTATTTT
TRBJ2-1 | TRBV7-6 | TRBD2 | NA | CASSLAVWERGDNEQFF | TGTGCCAGCAGCTTAGCCGTTTGGGAGCGGGGAGACAATGAGCAGTTCTTC
TRBJ1-2 | TRBV29-1 | NA | NA | CSVDTAFTNYGYTF | TGCAGCGTTGATACGGCATTTACTAACTATGGCTACACCTTC
TRBJ2-7 | TRBV7-9 | NA | NA | CASSPDPSSYEQYF | TGTGCCAGCAGCCCAGACCCGAGCTCCTACGAGCAGTACTTC
TRBJ2-1 | TRBV5-1 | TRBD2 | NA | CASSLRPSGSNEQFF | TGCGCCAGCAGCTTGAGGCCTAGCGGGAGCAATGAGCAGTTCTTC
TRBJ2-7 | TRBV4-1 | NA | few | CASSEGPSATYEQYF | TGCGCCAGCAGCGAAGGGCCTAGCGCAACCTACGAGCAGTACTTC
TRBJ2-7 | TRBV29-1 | TRBD2 | few | CSAGPLGEGEQYF | TGCAGCGCCGGACCCCTAGGGGAGGGCGAGCAGTACTTC
TRBJ2-3 | TRBV13 | NA | NA | CASSPPRQFYTDTQYF | TGTGCCAGCAGCCCACCTCGACAGTTTTACACAGATACGCAGTATTTT
TRBJ2-7 | TRBV20-1 | NA | few | CSARDMRGQSYEQYF | TGCAGTGCTAGAGATATGCGGGGACAATCCTACGAGCAGTACTTC
TRBJ2-7 | TRBV7-8 | NA | NA | CASSLVLLTPYEQYF | TGTGCCAGCAGCTTAGTCTTGCTTACCCCCTACGAGCAGTACTTC
TRBJ2-5 | TRBV5-1 | TRBD2 | once | CASSLGSGVEETQYF | TGCGCCAGCAGCTTGGGAAGCGGGGTGGAAGAGACCCAGTACTTC
TRBJ1-1 | TRBV29-1 | TRBD1 | NA | CSVEDRTMGQAVGAFF | TGCAGCGTTGAAGACCGGACGATGGGACAGGCCGTCGGGGCTTTCTTT